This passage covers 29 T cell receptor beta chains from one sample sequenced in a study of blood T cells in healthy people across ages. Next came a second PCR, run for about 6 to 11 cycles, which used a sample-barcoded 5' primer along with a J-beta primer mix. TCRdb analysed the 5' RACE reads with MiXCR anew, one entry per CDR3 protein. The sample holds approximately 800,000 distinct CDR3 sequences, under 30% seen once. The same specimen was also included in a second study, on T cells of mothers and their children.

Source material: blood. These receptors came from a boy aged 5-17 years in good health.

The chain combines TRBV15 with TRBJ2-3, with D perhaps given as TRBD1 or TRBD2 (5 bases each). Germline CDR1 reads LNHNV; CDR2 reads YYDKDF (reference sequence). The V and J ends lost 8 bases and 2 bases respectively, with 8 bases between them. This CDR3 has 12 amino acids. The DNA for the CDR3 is TGTGCCACCGGGACCACCACAGATACGCAGTATTTT. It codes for CATGTTTDTQYF.

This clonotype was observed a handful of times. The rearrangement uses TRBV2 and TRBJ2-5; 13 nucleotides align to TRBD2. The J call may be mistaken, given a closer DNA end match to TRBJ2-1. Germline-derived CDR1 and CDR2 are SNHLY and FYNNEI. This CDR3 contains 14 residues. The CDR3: CASKGLAGLNEQFF. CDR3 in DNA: TGTGCCAGCAAGGGACTAGCGGGGCTTAATGAGCAGTTCTTC.

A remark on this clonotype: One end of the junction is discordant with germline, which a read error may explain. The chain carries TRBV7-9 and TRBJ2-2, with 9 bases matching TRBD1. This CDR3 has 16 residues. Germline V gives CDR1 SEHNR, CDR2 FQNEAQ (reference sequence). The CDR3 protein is CASSHGTGSNTEELFF. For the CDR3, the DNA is TGTGCCAGCAGCCACGGGACAGGGTCTAACACCGAGGAGCTGTTTTTT.

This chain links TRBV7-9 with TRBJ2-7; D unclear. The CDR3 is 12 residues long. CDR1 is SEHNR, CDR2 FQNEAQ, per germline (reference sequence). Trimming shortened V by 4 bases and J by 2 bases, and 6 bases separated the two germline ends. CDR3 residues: CASSSVTYEQYF. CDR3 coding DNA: TGTGCCAGCAGCTCGGTGACCTACGAGCAGTACTTC.

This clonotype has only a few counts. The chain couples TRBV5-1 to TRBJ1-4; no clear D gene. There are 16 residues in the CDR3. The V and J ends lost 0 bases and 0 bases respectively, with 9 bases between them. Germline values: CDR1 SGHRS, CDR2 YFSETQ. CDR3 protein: CASSLVTSATNEKLFF. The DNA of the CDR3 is TGCGCCAGCAGCTTGGTGACCTCAGCAACTAATGAAAAACTGTTTTTT.

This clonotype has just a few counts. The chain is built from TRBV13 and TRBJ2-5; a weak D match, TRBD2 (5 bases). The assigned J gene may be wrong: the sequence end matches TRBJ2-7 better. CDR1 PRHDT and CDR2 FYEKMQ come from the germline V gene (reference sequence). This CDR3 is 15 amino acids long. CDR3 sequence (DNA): TGTGCCAGCAGCTTAATCCAGCGGCGGACCTACGAGCAGTACTTC. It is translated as CASSLIQRRTYEQYF.

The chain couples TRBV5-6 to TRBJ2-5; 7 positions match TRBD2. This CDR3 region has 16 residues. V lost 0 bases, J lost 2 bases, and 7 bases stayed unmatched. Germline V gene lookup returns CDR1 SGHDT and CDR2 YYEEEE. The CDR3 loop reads CASSLGGAGDQETQYF. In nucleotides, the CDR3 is TGTGCCAGCAGCTTGGGTGGTGCGGGGGATCAAGAGACCCAGTACTTC.

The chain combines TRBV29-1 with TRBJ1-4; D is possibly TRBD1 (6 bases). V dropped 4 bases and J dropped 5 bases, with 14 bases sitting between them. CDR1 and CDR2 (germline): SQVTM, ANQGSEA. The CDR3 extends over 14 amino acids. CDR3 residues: CSVGTPRGNEKLFF. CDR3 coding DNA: TGCAGCGTTGGAACACCCAGGGGCAATGAAAAACTGTTTTTT.

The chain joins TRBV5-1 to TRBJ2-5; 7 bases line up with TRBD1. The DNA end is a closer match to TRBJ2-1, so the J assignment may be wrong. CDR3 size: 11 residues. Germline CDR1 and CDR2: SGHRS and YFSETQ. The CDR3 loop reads CASSRDREQFF. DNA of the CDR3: TGCGCCAGCAGCAGGGACAGAGAGCAGTTCTTC.

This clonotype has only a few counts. CDR3 sequence reads: CASSLILPADSYNEQFF. The CDR3 coding sequence is TGTGCCAGCAGCTTGATTCTTCCAGCGGACTCCTACAATGAGCAGTTCTTC. The rearrangement uses TRBV5-6 and TRBJ2-1; perhaps TRBD2 as D (5 bases). The CDR3 extends over 17 amino acids. V was clipped by 1 base and J by 0 bases, with 14 bases between them. Germline values: CDR1 SGHDT, CDR2 YYEEEE.

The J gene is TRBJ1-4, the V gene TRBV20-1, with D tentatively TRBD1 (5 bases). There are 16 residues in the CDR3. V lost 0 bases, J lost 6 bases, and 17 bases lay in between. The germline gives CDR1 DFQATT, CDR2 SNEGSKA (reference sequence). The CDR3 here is CSARDSWGRVDEKLFF. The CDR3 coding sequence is TGCAGTGCTAGAGATAGCTGGGGGAGGGTCGATGAAAAACTGTTTTTT.

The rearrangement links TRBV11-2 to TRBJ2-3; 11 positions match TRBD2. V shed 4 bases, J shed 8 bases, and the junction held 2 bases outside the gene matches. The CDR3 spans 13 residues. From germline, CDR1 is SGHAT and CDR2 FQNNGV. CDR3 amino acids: CASSSLAGATQYF. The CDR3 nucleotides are TGTGCCAGCAGCTCACTAGCGGGAGCTACGCAGTATTTT.

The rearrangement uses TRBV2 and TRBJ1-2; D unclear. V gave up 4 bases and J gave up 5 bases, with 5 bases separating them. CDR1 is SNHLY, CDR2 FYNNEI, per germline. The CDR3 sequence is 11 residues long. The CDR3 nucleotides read TGTGCCAGCAGTGTCGCGTATGGCTACACCTTC. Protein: CASSVAYGYTF.

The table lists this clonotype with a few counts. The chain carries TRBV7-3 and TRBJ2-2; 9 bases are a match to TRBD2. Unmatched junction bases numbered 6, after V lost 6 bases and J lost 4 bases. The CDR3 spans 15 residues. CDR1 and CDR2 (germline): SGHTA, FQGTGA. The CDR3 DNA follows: TGTGCCAGCAGTACCATGACTAGCGGCACCGGGGAGCTGTTTTTT. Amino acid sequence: CASSTMTSGTGELFF.

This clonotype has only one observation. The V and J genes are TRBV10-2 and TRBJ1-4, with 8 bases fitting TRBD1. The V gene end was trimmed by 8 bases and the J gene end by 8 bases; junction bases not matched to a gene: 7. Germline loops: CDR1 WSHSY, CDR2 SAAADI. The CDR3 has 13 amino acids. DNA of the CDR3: TGCGCCAGCGCAGACAGGGGAGGCGAAAAACTGTTTTTT. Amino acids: CASADRGGEKLFF.

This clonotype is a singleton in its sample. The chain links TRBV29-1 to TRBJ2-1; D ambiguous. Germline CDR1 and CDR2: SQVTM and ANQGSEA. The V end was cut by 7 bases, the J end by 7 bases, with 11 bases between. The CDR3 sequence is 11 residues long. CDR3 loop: CSGRVFNEQFF. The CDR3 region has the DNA TGCAGCGGACGGGTTTTTAATGAGCAGTTCTTC.

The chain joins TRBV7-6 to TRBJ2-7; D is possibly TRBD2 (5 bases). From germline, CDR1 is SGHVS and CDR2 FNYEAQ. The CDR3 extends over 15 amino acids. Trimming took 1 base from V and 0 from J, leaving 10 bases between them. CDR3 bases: TGTGCCAGCAGCTTAGAGTCTGGGAGCTCCTACGAGCAGTACTTC. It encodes CASSLESGSSYEQYF.

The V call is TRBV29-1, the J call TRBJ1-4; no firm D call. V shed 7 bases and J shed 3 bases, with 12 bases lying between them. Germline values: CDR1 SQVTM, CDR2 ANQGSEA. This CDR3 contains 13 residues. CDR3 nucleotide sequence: TGCAGCGCCGAGAGGGCACCTAATGAAAAACTGTTTTTT. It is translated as CSAERAPNEKLFF.

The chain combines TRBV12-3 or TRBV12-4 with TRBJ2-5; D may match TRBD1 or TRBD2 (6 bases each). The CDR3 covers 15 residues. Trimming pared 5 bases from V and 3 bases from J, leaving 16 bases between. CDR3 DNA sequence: TGTGCCAGCAGTGGGATCCGGGGGCTCAAAGAGACCCAGTACTTC. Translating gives CASSGIRGLKETQYF.

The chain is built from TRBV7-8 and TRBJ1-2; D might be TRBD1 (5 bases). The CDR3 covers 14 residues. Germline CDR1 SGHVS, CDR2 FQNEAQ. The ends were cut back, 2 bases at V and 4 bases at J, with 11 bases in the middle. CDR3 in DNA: TGTGCCAGCAGCTTATGGTCAGGGACCTATGGCTACACCTTC. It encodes CASSLWSGTYGYTF.

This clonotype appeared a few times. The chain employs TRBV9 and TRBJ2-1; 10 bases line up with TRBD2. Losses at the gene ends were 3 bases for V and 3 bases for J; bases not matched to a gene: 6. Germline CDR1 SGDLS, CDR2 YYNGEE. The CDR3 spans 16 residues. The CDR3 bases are TGTGCCAGCAGCGCAAGGAGCGGGGGGGACTACAATGAGCAGTTCTTC. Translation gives CASSARSGGDYNEQFF. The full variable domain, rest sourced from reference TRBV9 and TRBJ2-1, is DSGVTQTPKHLITATGQRVTLRCSPRSGDLSVYWYQQSLDQGLQFLIQYYNGEERAKGNILERFSAQQFPDLHSELNLSSLELGDSALYFCASSARSGGDYNEQFFGPGTRLTVL.

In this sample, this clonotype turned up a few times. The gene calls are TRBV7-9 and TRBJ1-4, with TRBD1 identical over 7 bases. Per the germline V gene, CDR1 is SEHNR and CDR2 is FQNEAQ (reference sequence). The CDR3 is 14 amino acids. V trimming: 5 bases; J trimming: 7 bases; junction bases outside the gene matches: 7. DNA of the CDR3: TGTGCCAGCAGCCAAGGGGGCTCTAGTGAAAAACTGTTTTTT. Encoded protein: CASSQGGSSEKLFF.

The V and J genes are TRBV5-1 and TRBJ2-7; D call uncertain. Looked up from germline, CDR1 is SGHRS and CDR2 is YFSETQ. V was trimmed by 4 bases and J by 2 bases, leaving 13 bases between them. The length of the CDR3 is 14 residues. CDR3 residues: CASSLALNTYEQYF. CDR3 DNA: TGCGCCAGCAGCCTTGCCCTGAATACCTACGAGCAGTACTTC.

CDR3 DNA: TGCAGTGCTACGACTAGCTCCGTAGAGACCCAGTACTTC. This gives the protein CSATTSSVETQYF. The rearrangement links TRBV20-1 to TRBJ2-5; TRBD2 matches at 7 bases. Germline CDR1 reads DFQATT; CDR2 reads SNEGSKA (reference sequence). V lost 4 bases to trimming and J lost 4 bases; unmatched junction nucleotides: 6. This CDR3 is built from 13 residues.

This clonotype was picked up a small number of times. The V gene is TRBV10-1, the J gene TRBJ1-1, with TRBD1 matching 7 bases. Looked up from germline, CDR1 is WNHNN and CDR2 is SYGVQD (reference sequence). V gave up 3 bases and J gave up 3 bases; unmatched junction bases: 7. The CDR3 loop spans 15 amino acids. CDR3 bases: TGCGCCAGCAGTGAAGGCAGGGGGAAGCACACTGAAGCTTTCTTT. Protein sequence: CASSEGRGKHTEAFF.

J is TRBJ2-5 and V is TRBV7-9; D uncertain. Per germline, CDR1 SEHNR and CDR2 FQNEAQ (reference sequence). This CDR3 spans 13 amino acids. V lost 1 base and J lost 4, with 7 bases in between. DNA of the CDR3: TGTGCCAGCAGCTTAGTGGATGGAGAGACCCAGTACTTC. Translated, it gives CASSLVDGETQYF.

CDR3 sequence reads: CASRSPGINSPLHF. DNA for the CDR3: TGTGCCAGCAGGTCCCCAGGGATCAATTCACCCCTCCACTTT. The V call is TRBV2, the J call TRBJ1-6, with D possibly being TRBD1 (5 bases). Per the germline V gene, CDR1 is SNHLY and CDR2 is FYNNEI. This CDR3 has 14 amino acids. V lost 6 bases to trimming and J lost 7 bases, with 13 bases between them.

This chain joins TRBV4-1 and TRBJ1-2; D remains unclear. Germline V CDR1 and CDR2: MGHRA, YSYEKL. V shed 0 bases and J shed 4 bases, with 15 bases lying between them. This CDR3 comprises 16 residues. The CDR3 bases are TGCGCCAGCAGCCAAGAAGGTGGCGAGAATCTCTATGGCTACACCTTC. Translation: CASSQEGGENLYGYTF.

The DNA for the CDR3 is TGTGCCAGCAGTTTATCGATGATAGCGGGAGATTTATCAGAGACCCAGTACTTC. As protein: CASSLSMIAGDLSETQYF. The rearrangement uses TRBV28 and TRBJ2-5; 9 bases align to TRBD2. Germline CDR1 reads MDHEN; CDR2 reads SYDVKM. The CDR3 extends over 18 amino acids. After removal of 1 base from V and 4 bases from J, the junction contained 13 bases not matched to a gene.